This is a list of T cell receptor beta chains from one sample in a study of technical replicates of blood from a handful of donors. Assay: immunoSEQ multiplex PCR; the TCRdb copy retains only in-frame clones and omits some. The sample records some 70,000 clones, roughly 93% being singletons. The sequencing sample was made of T cells isolated from PBMCs. The receptors shown here come from a human donor in good health. The conserved cysteine and the conserved F or W are not part of the CDR3 here. D genes are given only for firm matches. The listing skips clone size in some rows; elsewhere it reads once, few, many or a size class.

V	D	J	size	CDR3
TRBV19	TRBD1	TRBJ1-5	-	ASRARDRVQWGNQPQH
TRBV6-1	TRBD1	TRBJ1-2	-	ASKGQAGYGYT
TRBV10-3	TRBD2	TRBJ2-1	-	AISEDLSGKNEQF
TRBV19	-	TRBJ1-5	once	ASSQGSNQPQH
TRBV5-6	-	TRBJ2-5	-	ASSLRQVDWRETQY
TRBV7-2	TRBD2	TRBJ2-1	-	ASSPLGAGGLNEQF
TRBV10-1	TRBD1	TRBJ2-5	-	ASSEPGQGEETQY
TRBV5-6	TRBD2	TRBJ2-5	-	ASSLGLGEGQETQY
TRBV7-9	-	TRBJ2-1	few	ASSLGSGYNEQF
TRBV2	TRBD1	TRBJ1-1	-	ASSDIGQGMNTEAF
TRBV5-8	TRBD2	TRBJ2-2	-	ASSSSGRTTGELF
TRBV2	TRBD2	TRBJ2-7	-	ASRASGVEQY
TRBV27	-	TRBJ2-1	-	ASSPGTARYNEQF
TRBV4-3	-	TRBJ2-3	-	ASSQDKRELPDTQY
TRBV11-3	-	TRBJ2-3	-	ASRSSGSTDTQY
TRBV27	TRBD2	TRBJ2-7	once	ASSLILAGGPHEQY
TRBV28	-	TRBJ1-1	-	ASSLTGHNTEAF
TRBV28	-	TRBJ2-7	-	ASSLGLNLYEQY
TRBV21-1	-	TRBJ2-5	-	ASSNYCWARSKETQY
TRBV28	TRBD1	TRBJ2-1	-	ASSPDRGPYNEQF
TRBV4-3	TRBD1	TRBJ1-3	-	ASSQSLTGNGNTIY
TRBV19	TRBD1	TRBJ1-2	few	ASTRTGGGYT